This T cell receptor beta chain derives from a study of human T cells and chemical hapten exposure. Study details: Minor volume differences among pooled libraries chiefly drove per-sample TCR yield variation. Points from the study as a whole: The study found that DPC sensitization did not change TCRs above 1 in 1000 frequency.

It was the library that attached unique molecular identifiers to individual cDNA molecules. In the original analysis: With a range of about 20,000 to 750,000, the median per sample was 95,638 TCRs. TCRdb analysed the reads with MiXCR anew, one entry per CDR3 protein. TCRdb's processing, not the study's, gives the V and J calls here. The data show 100,000 to 150,000 distinct CDR3 sequences, over 7.5% seen once. The sample holds a few counts of this clonotype. The antigen is unknown. Unfractionated whole blood was the source of the extracted total RNA. In germline, CDR1 is MNHEY, CDR2 SVGEGT. V shed 7 bases and J shed 0 bases, with 13 bases lying between them. This CDR3 has 15 residues.

The receptor was derived from a human donor in good health. Some clones in this sample may be carry-over from other donors' samples. Sequenced input: whole blood. The V call is TRBV6-2 or TRBV6-3, the J call TRBJ2-4; TRBD1 is a possible D gene (6 bases). CDR3 coding DNA: TGTGCCAGCAACAAAGGGGGAGTAGCCAAAAACATTCAGTACTTC. This translates into CASNKGGVAKNIQYF.